There are many counts of the clone carrying this TCR beta chain. Its antigen is currently unknown. The CDR3 sequence is 15 residues long. The V and J ends lost 3 bases and 3 bases, in that order; junction bases with no gene match: 4. CDR1 is MGHRA and CDR2 is YSYEKL in the germline V gene. Amplification targeted TCR beta CDR3 regions from RNA transcripts. The HTBI set primed first-round TCR CDR3 RT-PCR. TCRdb used MiXCR to reprocess the multiplex PCR reads, holding one entry per CDR3 protein. The table shows 300,000 to 400,000 distinct CDR3 sequences, with roughly 15% occurring only once. In making diagnoses, clinical symptoms, serum thyroxine and TRAb, thyroid ultrasound and orbital computed tomography were all used. The data derive from a study of T cells in Graves' hyperthyroidism and ophthalmopathy. In the study overall: Pretreatment peripheral blood was obtained at initial diagnosis.

Points from the study as a whole: Among thyroid clonotypes expanded above 0.001, most also appeared in blood.

The sample consisted of blood. This rearrangement joins TRBV4-1 to TRBJ1-5; 8 bases match TRBD1. The clonotype was recovered from a woman in her thirties with Graves' ophthalmopathy. In DNA form, the CDR3 reads TGCGCCAGCAGCCAGTTGACAGGGGACAATCAGCCCCAGCATTTT. Residues: CASSQLTGDNQPQHF.